This TCR beta chain was profiled in a study of siplizumab effects on memory and regulatory T cells. Study observations and caveats: Unstimulated subsets accounted for the mapping of only a minor share of the clones that were alloreactive.

Note on this clone: Its antigen is as yet unknown.

The CDR3 covers 15 residues. The germline V gene encodes CDR1 SGHTA and CDR2 FQGTGA. The junction had 8 bases not matched to a gene; V was cut back by 5 bases and J by 9 bases. Libraries were prepared by immunoSEQ multiplex PCR; TCRdb keeps only in-frame clonotypes and omits some of them. This table holds approximately 100,000 clones, approximately 91% found once. The material sequenced was CD4+ T cells sorted from blood. V and J are TRBV7-3 and TRBJ2-1; 12 nucleotides align to TRBD2. The clonotype comes from a human donor in good health. Some clones in this sample may be carry-over from other donors' samples. This CDR3 is CASSPRLAGAGEQFF. CDR3 nucleotides: TGTGCCAGCAGCCCACGACTAGCGGGAGCCGGTGAGCAGTTCTTC. The full variable domain, its missing parts supplied by reference TRBV7-3 and TRBJ2-1, is GAGVSQTPSNKVTEKGKYVELRCDPISGHTALYWYRQSLGQGPEFLIYFQGTGAADDSGLPNDRFFAVRPEGSVSTLKIQRTERGDSAVYLCASSPRLAGAGEQFFGPGTRLTVL.